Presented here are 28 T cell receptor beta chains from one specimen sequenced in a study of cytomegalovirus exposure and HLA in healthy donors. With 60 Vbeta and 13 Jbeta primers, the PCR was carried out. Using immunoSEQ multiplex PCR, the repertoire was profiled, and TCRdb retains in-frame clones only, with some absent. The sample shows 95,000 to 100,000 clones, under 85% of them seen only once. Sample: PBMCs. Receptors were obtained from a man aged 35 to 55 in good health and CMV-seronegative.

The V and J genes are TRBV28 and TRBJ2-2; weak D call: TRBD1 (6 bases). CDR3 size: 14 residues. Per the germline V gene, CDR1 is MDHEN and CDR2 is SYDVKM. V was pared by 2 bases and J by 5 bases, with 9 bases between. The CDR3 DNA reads TGTGCCAGCAGTTTACAGGGGTGGACCGGGGAGCTGTTTTTT. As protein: CASSLQGWTGELFF.

This CDR3 is CASSRIDRYEQYF. CDR3 bases: TGTGCCAGCTCACGAATCGACAGGTACGAGCAGTACTTC. The chain uses TRBV18 and TRBJ2-7, with D perhaps matching TRBD1 (6 bases). The CDR3 is made up of 13 amino acids. Trimming removed 4 bases from V and 4 bases from J, with 11 bases in between. Germline V lookup: CDR1 KGHSH, CDR2 LQKENI.

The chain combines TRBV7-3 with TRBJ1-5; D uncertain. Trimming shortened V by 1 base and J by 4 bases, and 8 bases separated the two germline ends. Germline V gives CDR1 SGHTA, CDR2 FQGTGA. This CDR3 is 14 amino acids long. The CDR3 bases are TGTGCCAGCAGCTTAATTTTTACTAATCAGCCCCAGCATTTT. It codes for CASSLIFTNQPQHF.

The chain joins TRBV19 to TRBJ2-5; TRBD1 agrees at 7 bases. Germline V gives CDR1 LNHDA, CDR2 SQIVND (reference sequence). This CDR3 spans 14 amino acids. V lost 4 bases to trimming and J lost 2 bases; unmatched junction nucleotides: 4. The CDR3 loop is CASSKGTEQETQYF. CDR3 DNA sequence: TGTGCCAGTAGTAAAGGGACAGAACAAGAGACCCAGTACTTC.

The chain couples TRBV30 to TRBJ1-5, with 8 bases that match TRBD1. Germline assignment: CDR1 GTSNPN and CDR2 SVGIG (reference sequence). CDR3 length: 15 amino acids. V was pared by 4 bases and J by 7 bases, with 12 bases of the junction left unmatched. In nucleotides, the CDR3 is TGTGCCTGGATCATCGAGACAGGGGAACAACAGCCCCAGCATTTT. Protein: CAWIIETGEQQPQHF.

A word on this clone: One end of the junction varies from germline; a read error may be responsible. The CDR3 DNA reads as TGTGCCAGCGGCTTACTGTGGAGCCAAGAGACCCAGTACTTC. Translating gives CASGLLWSQETQYF. The chain recombines TRBV7-2 with TRBJ2-5; no clear D gene. Germline assignment: CDR1 SGHTA and CDR2 FQGNSA. This CDR3 contains 14 residues.

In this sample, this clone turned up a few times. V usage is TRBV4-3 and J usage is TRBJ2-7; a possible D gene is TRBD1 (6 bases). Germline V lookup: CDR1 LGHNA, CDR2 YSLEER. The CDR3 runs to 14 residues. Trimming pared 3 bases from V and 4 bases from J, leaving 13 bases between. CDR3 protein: CASSQSGADYEQYF. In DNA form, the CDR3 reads TGCGCCAGCAGCCAGTCAGGGGCGGATTACGAGCAGTACTTC.

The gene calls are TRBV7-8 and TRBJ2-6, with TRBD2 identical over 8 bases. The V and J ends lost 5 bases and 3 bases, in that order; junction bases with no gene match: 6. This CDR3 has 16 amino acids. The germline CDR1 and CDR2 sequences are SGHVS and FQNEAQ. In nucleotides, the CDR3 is TGTGCCAGCAGCCCGGGACTAGTCGATGGGGCCAACGTCCTGACTTTC. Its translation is CASSPGLVDGANVLTF.

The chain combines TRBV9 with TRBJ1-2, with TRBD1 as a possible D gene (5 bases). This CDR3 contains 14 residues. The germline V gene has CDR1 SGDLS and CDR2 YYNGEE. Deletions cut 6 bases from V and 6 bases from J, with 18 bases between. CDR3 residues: CASNRQSRWDGYTF. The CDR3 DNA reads TGTGCCAGCAACAGGCAATCCCGTTGGGATGGCTACACCTTC. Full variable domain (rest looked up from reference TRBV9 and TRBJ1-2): DSGVTQTPKHLITATGQRVTLRCSPRSGDLSVYWYQQSLDQGLQFLIQYYNGEERAKGNILERFSAQQFPDLHSELNLSSLELGDSALYFCASNRQSRWDGYTFGSGTRLTVV.

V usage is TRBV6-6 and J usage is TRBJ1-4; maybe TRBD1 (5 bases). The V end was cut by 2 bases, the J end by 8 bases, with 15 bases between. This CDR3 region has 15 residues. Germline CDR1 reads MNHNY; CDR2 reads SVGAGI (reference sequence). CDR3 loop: CASSYGGDLYEKLFF. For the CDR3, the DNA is TGTGCCAGCAGTTACGGAGGGGACTTATACGAAAAACTGTTTTTT.

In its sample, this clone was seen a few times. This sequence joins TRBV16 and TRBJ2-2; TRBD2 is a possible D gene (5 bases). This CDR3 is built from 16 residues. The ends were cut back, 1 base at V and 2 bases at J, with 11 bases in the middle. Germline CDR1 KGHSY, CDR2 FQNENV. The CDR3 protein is CASSQWETLNTGELFF. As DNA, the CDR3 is TGTGCCAGCAGCCAATGGGAGACTCTTAACACCGGGGAGCTGTTTTTT.

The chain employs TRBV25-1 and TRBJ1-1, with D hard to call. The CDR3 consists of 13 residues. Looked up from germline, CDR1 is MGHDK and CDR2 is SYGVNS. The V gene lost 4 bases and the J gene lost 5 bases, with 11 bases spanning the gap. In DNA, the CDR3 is TGTGCCAGCAGTGCGGGAACGAGAACTGAAGCTTTCTTT. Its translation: CASSAGTRTEAFF.

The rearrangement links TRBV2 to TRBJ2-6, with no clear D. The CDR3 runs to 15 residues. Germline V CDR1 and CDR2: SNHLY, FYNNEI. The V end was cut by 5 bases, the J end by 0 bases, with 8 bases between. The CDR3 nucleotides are TGTGCCAGCAGTACGCGAAGCTCTGGGGCCAACGTCCTGACTTTC. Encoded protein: CASSTRSSGANVLTF.

In nucleotides, the CDR3 is TGTGCCAGCAGCTTAGCCCGAGTTACAGATACGCAGTATTTT. Translated: CASSLARVTDTQYF. The chain is built from TRBV11-2 and TRBJ2-3, with unresolved D. CDR1 is SGHAT, CDR2 FQNNGV, per germline. The CDR3 contains 14 residues. Trimming took off 1 base at V and 3 bases at J, with 8 bases between the two ends.

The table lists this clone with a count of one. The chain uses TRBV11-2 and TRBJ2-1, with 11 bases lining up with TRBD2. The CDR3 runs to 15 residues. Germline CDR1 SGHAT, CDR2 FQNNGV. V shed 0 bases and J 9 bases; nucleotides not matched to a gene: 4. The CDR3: CASSLDGLAGGEQFF. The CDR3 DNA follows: TGTGCCAGCAGCTTAGATGGTCTAGCGGGAGGTGAGCAGTTCTTC.

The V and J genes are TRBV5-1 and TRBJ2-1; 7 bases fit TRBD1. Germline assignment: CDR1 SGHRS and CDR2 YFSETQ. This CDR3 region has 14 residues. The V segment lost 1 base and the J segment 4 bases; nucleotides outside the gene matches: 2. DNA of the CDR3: TGCGCCAGCAGCTTGTTGACAGGGTACAATGAGCAGTTCTTC. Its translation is CASSLLTGYNEQFF.

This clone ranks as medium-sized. For the CDR3, the DNA is TGTGCCAGCAGCCACGACAGGGGCGCCTACAATGAGCAGTTCTTC. Translation gives CASSHDRGAYNEQFF. The genes are TRBV6-6 and TRBJ2-1; 8 nucleotides align to TRBD1. In germline, CDR1 is MNHNY, CDR2 SVGAGI (reference sequence). J gave up 2 bases and V 6 bases, and 6 bases lay outside the gene matches. CDR3 size: 15 residues.

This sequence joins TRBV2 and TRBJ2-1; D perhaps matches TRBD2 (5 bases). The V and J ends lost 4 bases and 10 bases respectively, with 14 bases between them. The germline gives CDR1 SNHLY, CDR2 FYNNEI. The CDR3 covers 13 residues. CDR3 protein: CASSGDSPGEQFF. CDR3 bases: TGTGCCAGCAGTGGCGACTCTCCGGGGGAGCAGTTCTTC.

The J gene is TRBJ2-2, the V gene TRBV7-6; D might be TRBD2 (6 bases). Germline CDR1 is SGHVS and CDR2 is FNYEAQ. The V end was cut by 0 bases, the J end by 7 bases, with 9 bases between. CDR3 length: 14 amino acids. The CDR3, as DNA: TGTGCCAGCAGCTTAGCTGCGGGGAGCGGGGAGCTGTTTTTT. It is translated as CASSLAAGSGELFF.

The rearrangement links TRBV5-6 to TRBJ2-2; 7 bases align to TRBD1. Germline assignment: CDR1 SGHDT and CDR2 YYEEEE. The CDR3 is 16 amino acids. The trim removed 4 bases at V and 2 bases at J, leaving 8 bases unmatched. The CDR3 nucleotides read TGTGCCAGCAGCACACCGGGACAGTTAAACACCGGGGAGCTGTTTTTT. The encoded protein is CASSTPGQLNTGELFF.

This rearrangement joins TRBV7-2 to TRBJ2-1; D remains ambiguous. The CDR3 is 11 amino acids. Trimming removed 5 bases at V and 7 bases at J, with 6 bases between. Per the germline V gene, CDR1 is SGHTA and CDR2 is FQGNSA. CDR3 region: CASSRSNEQFF. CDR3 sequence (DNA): TGTGCCAGCAGCCGGAGTAATGAGCAGTTCTTC.

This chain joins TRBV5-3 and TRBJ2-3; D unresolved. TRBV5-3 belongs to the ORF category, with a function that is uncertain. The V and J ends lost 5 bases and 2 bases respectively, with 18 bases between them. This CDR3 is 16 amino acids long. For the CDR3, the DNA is TGTGCCAGAAGACAGTGTCGTTGGCGAACCACAGATACGCAGTATTTT. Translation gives CARRQCRWRTTDTQYF.

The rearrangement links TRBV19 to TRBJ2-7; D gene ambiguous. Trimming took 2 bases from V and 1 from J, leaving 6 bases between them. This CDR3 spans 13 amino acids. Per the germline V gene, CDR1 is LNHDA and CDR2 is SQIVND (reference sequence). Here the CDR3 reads CASSIFSSYEQYF. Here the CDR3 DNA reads TGTGCCAGTAGTATATTCAGTTCCTACGAGCAGTACTTC.

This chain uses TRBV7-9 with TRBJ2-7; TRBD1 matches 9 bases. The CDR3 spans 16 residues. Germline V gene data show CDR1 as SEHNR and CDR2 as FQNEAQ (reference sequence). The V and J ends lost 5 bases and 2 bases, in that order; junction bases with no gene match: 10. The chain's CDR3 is CASSVYGQGTTYEQYF. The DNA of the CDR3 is TGTGCCAGCAGCGTGTATGGACAGGGGACGACCTACGAGCAGTACTTC.

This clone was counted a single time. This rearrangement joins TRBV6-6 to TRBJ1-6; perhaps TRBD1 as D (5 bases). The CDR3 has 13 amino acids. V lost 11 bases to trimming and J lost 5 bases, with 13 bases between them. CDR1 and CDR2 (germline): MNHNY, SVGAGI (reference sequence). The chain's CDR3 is CASRDSNNSPLHF. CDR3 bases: TGTGCCTCCCGTGACAGCAATAATTCACCCCTCCACTTT.

DNA of the CDR3: TGTGCCAGCTTAGGACACCTACACGAGCAGTACTTC. This codes for CASLGHLHEQYF. The chain carries TRBV28 and TRBJ2-7, with a possible D match to TRBD1 (5 bases). CDR1 and CDR2 (germline): MDHEN, SYDVKM. V was trimmed by 8 bases and J by 5 bases, leaving 13 bases between them. This CDR3 contains 12 residues.

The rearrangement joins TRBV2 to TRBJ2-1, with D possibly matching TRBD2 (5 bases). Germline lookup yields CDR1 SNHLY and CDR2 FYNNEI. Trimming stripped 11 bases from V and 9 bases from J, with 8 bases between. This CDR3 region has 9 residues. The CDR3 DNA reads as TGTGCCTCCCGGGGTGAGCAGTTCTTC. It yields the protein CASRGEQFF.

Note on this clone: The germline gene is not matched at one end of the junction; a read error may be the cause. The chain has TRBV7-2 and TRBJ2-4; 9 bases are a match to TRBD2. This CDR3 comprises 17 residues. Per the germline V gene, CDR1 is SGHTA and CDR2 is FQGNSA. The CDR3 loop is CASSGAGGGRATNIQYF. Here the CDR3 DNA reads TGTGCCAGCAGCGGAGCGGGGGGCGGGAGAGCCACAAACATTCAGTACTTC.